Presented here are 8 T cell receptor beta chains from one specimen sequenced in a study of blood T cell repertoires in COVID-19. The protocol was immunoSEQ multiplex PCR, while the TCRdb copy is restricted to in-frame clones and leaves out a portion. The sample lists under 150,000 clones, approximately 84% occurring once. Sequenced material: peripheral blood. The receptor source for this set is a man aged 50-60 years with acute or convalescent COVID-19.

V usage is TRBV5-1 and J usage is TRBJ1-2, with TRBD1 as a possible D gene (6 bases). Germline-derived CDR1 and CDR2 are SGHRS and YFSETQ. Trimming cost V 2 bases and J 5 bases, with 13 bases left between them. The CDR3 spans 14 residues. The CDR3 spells CASSFRGAEYGYTF. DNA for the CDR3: TGCGCCAGCAGCTTCCGGGGGGCGGAATATGGCTACACCTTC.

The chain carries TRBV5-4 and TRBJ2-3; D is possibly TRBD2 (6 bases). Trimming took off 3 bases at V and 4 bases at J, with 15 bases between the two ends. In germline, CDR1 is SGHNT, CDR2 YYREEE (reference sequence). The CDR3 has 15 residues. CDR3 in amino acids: CASSSGPGEADTQYF. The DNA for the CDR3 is TGTGCCAGCAGCTCCGGTCCGGGGGAGGCAGATACGCAGTATTTT.

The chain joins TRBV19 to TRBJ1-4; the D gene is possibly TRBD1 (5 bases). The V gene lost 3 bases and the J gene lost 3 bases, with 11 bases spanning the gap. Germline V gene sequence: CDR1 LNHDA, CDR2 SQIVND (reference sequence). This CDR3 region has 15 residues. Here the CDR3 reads CASSISGSANEKLFF. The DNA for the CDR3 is TGTGCCAGTAGTATCTCAGGGTCAGCTAATGAAAAACTGTTTTTT.

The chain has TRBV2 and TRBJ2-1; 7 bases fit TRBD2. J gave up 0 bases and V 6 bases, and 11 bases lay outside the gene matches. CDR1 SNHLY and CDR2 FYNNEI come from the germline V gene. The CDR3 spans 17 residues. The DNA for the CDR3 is TGTGCCAGCAGCCGATCCTCAGCGGGGAGCTCCTACAATGAGCAGTTCTTC. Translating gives CASSRSSAGSSYNEQFF.

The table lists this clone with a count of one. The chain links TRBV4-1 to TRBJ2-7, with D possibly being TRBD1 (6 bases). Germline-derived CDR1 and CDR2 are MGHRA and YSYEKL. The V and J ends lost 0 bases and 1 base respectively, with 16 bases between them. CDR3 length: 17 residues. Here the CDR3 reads CASSQDQSAGDSYEQYF. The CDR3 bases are TGCGCCAGCAGCCAAGATCAATCGGCAGGGGATTCCTACGAGCAGTACTTC.

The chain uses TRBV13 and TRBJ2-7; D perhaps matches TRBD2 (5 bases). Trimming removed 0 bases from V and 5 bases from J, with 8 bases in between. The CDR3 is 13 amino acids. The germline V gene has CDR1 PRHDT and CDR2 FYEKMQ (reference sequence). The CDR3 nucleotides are TGTGCCAGCAGCTTAGGGCGGAGGAACGAGCAGTACGTC. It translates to CASSLGRRNEQYV.

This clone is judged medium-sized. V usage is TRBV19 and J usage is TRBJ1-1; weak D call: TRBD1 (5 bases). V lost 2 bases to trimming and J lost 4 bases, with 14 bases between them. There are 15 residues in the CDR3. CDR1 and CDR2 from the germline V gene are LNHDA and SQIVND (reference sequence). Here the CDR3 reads CASSISQGGATEAFF. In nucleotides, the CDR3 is TGTGCCAGTAGTATATCCCAGGGAGGTGCCACTGAAGCTTTCTTT.

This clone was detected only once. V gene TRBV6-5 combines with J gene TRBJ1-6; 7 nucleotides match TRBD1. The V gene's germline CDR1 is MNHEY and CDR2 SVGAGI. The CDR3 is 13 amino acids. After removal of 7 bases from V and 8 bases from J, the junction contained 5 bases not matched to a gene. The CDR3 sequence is CASNSGTDSPLHF. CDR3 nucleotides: TGTGCCAGCAACTCCGGGACAGATTCACCCCTCCACTTT.